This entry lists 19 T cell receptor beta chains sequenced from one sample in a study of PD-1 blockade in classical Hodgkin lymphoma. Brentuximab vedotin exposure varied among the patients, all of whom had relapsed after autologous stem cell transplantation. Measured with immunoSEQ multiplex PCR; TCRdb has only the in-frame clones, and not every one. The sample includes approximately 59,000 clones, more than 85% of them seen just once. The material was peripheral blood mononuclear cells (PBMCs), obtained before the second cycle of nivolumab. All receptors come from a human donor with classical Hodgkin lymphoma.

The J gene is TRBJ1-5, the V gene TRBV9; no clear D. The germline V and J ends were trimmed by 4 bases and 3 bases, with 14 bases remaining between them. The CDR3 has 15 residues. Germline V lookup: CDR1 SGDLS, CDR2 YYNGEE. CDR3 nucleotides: TGTGCCAGCAGCCCCTGGGCGGGTGTCAATCAGCCCCAGCATTTT. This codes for CASSPWAGVNQPQHF.

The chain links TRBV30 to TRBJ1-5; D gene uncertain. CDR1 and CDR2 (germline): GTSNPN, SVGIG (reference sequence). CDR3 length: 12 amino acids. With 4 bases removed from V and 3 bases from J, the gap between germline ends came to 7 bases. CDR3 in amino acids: CAWNGLNQPQHF. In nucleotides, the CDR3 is TGTGCCTGGAATGGACTCAATCAGCCCCAGCATTTT.

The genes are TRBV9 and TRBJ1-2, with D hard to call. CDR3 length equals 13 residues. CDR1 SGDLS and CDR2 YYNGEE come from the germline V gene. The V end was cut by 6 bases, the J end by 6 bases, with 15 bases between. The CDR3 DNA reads TGTGCCAGCACCGGAGACTGGGAAAATGGCTACACCTTC. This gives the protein CASTGDWENGYTF.

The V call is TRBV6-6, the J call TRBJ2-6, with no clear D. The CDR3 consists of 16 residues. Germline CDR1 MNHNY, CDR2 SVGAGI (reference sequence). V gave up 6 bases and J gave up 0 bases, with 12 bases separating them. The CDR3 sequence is CASRASWDSGANVLTF. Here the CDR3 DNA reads TGTGCCAGCAGAGCATCGTGGGACTCTGGGGCCAACGTCCTGACTTTC.

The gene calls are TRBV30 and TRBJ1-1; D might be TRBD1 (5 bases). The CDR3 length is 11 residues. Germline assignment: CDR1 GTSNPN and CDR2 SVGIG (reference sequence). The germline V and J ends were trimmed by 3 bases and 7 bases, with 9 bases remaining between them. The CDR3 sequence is CAWRGAYEAFF. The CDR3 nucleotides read TGTGCCTGGAGAGGGGCATATGAAGCTTTCTTT.

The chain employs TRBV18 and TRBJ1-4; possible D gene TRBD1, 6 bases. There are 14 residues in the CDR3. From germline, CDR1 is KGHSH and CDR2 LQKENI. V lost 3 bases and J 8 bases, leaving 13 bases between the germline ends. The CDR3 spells CASSPNRVYEKLFF. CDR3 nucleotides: TGTGCCAGCTCACCGAACAGGGTGTACGAAAAACTGTTTTTT.

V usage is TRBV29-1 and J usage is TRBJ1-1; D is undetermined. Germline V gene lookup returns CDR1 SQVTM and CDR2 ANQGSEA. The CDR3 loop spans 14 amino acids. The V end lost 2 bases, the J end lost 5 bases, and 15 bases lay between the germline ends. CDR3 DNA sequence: TGCAGCGTTGAAACATCTGTGAAGGCGACTGAAGCTTTCTTT. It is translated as CSVETSVKATEAFF. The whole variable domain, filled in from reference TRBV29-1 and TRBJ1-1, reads SAVISQKPSRDICQRGTSLTIQCQVDSQVTMMFWYRQQPGQSLTLIATANQGSEATYESGFVIDKFPISRPNLTFSTLTVSNMSPEDSSIYLCSVETSVKATEAFFGQGTRLTVV.

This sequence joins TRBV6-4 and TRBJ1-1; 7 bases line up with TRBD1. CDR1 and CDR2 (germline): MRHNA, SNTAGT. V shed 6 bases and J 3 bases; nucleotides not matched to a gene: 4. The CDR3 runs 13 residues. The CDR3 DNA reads TGTGCCAGCAGCGCAGACAGGGACACTGAAGCTTTCTTT. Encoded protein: CASSADRDTEAFF.

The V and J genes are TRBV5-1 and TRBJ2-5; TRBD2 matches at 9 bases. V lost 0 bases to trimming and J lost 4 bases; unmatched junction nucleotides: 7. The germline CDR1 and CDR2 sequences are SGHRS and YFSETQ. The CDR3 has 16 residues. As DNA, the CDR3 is TGCGCCAGCAGCTTGGCCCGGGATAGCGGGGGAGAGACCCAGTACTTC. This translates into CASSLARDSGGETQYF.

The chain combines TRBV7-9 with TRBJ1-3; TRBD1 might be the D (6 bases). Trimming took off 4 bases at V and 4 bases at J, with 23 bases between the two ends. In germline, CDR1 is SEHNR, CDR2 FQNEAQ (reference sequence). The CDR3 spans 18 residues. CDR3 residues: CASSSTAGAPNPGNTIYF. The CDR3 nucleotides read TGTGCCAGCAGCTCTACTGCAGGGGCCCCAAACCCGGGAAACACCATATATTTT.

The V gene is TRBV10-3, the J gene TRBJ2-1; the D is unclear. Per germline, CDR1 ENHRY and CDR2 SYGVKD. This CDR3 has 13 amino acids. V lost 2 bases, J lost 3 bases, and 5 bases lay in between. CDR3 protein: CAISETNYNEQFF. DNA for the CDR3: TGTGCCATCAGTGAGACTAACTACAATGAGCAGTTCTTC.

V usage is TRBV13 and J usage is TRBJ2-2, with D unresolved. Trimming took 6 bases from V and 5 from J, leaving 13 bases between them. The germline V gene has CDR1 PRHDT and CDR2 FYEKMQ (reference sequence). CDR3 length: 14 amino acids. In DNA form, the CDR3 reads TGTGCCAGCAGGGCCGGGCCCGGAACCGGGGAGCTGTTTTTT. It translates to CASRAGPGTGELFF.

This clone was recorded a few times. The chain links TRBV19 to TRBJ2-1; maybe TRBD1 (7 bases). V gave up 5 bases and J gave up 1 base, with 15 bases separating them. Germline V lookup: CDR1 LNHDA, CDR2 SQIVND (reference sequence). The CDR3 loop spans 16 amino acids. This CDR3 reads CASSWGDSASYNEQFF. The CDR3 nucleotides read TGTGCCAGTAGTTGGGGGGACAGTGCTTCCTACAATGAGCAGTTCTTC. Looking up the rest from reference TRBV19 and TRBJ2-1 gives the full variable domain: DGGITQSPKYLFRKEGQNVTLSCEQNLNHDAMYWYRQDPGQGLRLIYYSQIVNDFQKGDIAEGYSVSREKKESFPLTVTSAQKNPTAFYLCASSWGDSASYNEQFFGPGTRLTVL.

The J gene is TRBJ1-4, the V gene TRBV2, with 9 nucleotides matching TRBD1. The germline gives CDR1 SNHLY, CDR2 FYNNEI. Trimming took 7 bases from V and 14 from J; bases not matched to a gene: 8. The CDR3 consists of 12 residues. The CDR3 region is CASTLGTGPLFF. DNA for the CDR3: TGTGCCAGCACCCTGGGGACAGGGCCTCTGTTTTTT.

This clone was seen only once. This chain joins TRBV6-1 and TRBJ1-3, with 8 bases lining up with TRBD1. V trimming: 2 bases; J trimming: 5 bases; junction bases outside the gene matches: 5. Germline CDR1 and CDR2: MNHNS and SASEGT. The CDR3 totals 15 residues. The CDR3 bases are TGTGCCAGCAGTGAATCCGGGACAGGTCGAAACACCATATATTTT. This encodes CASSESGTGRNTIYF.

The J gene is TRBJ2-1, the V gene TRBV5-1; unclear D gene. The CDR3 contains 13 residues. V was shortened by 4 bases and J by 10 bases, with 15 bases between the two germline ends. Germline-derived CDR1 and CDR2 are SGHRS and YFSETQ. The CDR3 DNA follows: TGCGCCAGCAGCATCTTGCCCAAAAACGAGCAGTTCTTC. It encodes CASSILPKNEQFF.

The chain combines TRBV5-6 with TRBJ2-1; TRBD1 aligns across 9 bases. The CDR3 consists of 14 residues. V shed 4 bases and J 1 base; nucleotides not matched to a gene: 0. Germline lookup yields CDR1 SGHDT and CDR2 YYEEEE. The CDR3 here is CASSGTGSYNEQFF. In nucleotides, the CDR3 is TGTGCCAGCAGCGGGACAGGGTCCTACAATGAGCAGTTCTTC. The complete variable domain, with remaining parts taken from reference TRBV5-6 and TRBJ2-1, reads DAGVTQSPTHLIKTRGQQVTLRCSPKSGHDTVSWYQQALGQGPQFIFQYYEEEERQRGNFPDRFSGHQFPNYSSELNVNALLLGDSALYLCASSGTGSYNEQFFGPGTRLTVL.

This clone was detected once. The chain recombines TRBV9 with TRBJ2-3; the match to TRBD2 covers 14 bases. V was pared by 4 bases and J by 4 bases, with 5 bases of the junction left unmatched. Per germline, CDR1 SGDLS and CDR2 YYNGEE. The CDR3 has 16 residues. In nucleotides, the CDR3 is TGTGCCAGCAGCTTGGGGACTAGCGGGAGCCCAGATACGCAGTATTTT. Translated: CASSLGTSGSPDTQYF.

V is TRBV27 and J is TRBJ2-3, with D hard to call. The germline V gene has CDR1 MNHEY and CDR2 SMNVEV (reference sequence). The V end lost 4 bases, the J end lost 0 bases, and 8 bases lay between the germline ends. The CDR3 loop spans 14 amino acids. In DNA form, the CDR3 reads TGTGCCAGCAGTTCCCCATACAGCACAGATACGCAGTATTTT. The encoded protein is CASSSPYSTDTQYF.